A selection of T cell receptor beta chains follows, all from one sample in a study of T cells in Graves' hyperthyroidism and ophthalmopathy. A single record per CDR3 protein comes from TCRdb applying MiXCR to the multiplex PCR reads. The sample has 350,000 to 400,000 distinct CDR3 sequences, 14% to 15% seen once. Material: blood. The receptors derive from a woman aged 25 to 39 with Graves' hyperthyroidism. Both conserved end residues are part of each CDR3. D genes are given only for firm matches. Only part of the rows carry a size: once, few, many, or a class if the clone is expanded.

clone_size,j_call,d_call,v_call,cdr3_nt,cdr3_aa
many,TRBJ2-7,TRBD2,TRBV11-2,TGTGCCAGCAGCTTAAGGGGACTAGTTAGCGAGCAGTACTTC,CASSLRGLVSEQYF
NA,TRBJ1-2,NA,TRBV19,TGTGCCAGTAAACTCCTAGGGCAGGATTATGGCTACACCTTC,CASKLLGQDYGYTF
few,TRBJ2-1,NA,TRBV9,TGTGCCAGCAGCCCACAAGTGGAGGTCGAGCAGTTCTTC,CASSPQVEVEQFF
many,TRBJ1-1,TRBD1,TRBV12-3/TRBV12-4,TGTGCCAGCAGTCGGGGAGTACTGGACAGGGAAGCTTTCTTT,CASSRGVLDREAFF
many,TRBJ1-1,NA,TRBV5-1,TGCGCCAGCAGCTCGGGGGACGACACTGAAGCTTTCTTT,CASSSGDDTEAFF
many,TRBJ2-2,NA,TRBV11-2,TGTGCCAGCAGCCCCTCCCAGGGTTCCACGAACACCGGGGAGCTGTTTTTT,CASSPSQGSTNTGELFF
many,TRBJ1-2,NA,TRBV28,TGTGCCAGCAGTGCAGCCCCGGGGGCTAACTATGGCTACACCTTC,CASSAAPGANYGYTF
many,TRBJ2-3,TRBD2,TRBV6-1,TGTGCCAGCAGCTGGAGGGGACTAGCGAAAGATACGCAGTATTTT,CASSWRGLAKDTQYF
NA,TRBJ2-5,TRBD2,TRBV5-1,TGCGCCAGCAGCGAAACTAGCGGGTATCAAGAGACCCAGTACTTC,CASSETSGYQETQYF
few,TRBJ2-2,TRBD2,TRBV5-1,TGCGCCAGCAGCTCCCGGACTAGCGGCGTCACCGGGGAGCTGTTTTTT,CASSSRTSGVTGELFF
many,TRBJ2-7,NA,TRBV18,TGTGCCAGCTCACCCGGGACGGACTCCTACGAGCAGTACTTC,CASSPGTDSYEQYF
NA,TRBJ2-5,NA,TRBV24-1,TGTGCCACCAGTGATTTGACAGATAGGGAGACCCAGTACTTC,CATSDLTDRETQYF
NA,TRBJ2-2,NA,TRBV10-3,TGTGCCATCAGTGGCAGCTTCACCGGGGAGCTGTTTTTT,CAISGSFTGELFF
NA,TRBJ2-5,TRBD2,TRBV20-1,TGCAGTGCTAGGTCGACTAGCGGGAGGAGGGAGACCCGGTACTTC,CSARSTSGRRETRYF
many,TRBJ2-3,NA,TRBV5-5,TGTGCCAGCAGCTCGGCCGTTAGTATGGATACGCAGTATTTT,CASSSAVSMDTQYF
NA,TRBJ2-1,NA,TRBV4-1,TGCGCCAGCAGCCAAGATGTAGTGAAAATTTCCTACGAGCAGTTCTTC,CASSQDVVKISYEQFF
NA,TRBJ1-2,NA,TRBV5-6,TGTGCCAGCAGATACGATGAAGGGGGTGGCTACACCTTC,CASRYDEGGGYTF
NA,TRBJ2-1,NA,TRBV5-1,TGCGCCAGCAGCTTCGGGGGACTGAGCTCCTACAGTGAGCAGTTCTTC,CASSFGGLSSYSEQFF
few,TRBJ1-2,NA,TRBV6-1,TGTGCCAGCAGTGACCACCCTCGCCGGTACTATGGCTACACCTTC,CASSDHPRRYYGYTF
NA,TRBJ1-2,NA,TRBV30,TGTGCCTGGAGTGTGCGGTGGGGATCTAACTATGGCTACACCTTC,CAWSVRWGSNYGYTF
many,TRBJ2-5,TRBD1,TRBV2,TGTGCCAGCAGTGACGACCGGGACAGCCAAGAGACCCAGTACTTC,CASSDDRDSQETQYF
many,TRBJ2-5,NA,TRBV5-5,TGTGCCAGCAGCCGACCGGGACTGGAGACCCAGTACTTC,CASSRPGLETQYF
NA,TRBJ2-1,NA,TRBV19,TGTGCCAGTAGTATCCCCGGGAGCTCCTACAATGAGCAGTTCTTC,CASSIPGSSYNEQFF
NA,TRBJ1-4,NA,TRBV18,TGTGCCAGCTCACCTAGGAGAGGGGATGAAAAACTGTTTTTT,CASSPRRGDEKLFF
NA,TRBJ1-5,TRBD1,TRBV27,TGTGCCAGCAGTTCACTAGGGACAGGGATCCAGCCCCAGCATTTT,CASSSLGTGIQPQHF
few,TRBJ2-7,TRBD2,TRBV9,TGTGCCAGCAGCCCCCGACGTGCGGGAGTGGAGCAGTACTTC,CASSPRRAGVEQYF
NA,TRBJ1-2,NA,TRBV28,TGTGCCAGCAGTACCATAAGCTATGGCTACACCTTC,CASSTISYGYTF
many,TRBJ2-7,TRBD1,TRBV13,TGTGCCAGCAGCTTGGGCTTCGGGACAGGGACGGCCGAGCAGTACTTC,CASSLGFGTGTAEQYF
NA,TRBJ2-1,TRBD2,TRBV2,TGTGCCAGCAGTGGACCGAGCGGGAGCATCGATGAGCAGTTCTTC,CASSGPSGSIDEQFF
NA,TRBJ2-2,NA,TRBV7-3,TGTGCCAGCAGCCCCAGTATTTGGCGGGGAAACACCGGGGAGCTGTTTTTT,CASSPSIWRGNTGELFF
NA,TRBJ1-5,NA,TRBV20-1,TGCAGTGCTAGATCGACGGGGACCCAGGACAATCAGCCCCAGCATTTT,CSARSTGTQDNQPQHF
many,TRBJ1-5,NA,TRBV18,TGTGCCAGCTCACCAGGGACGGCAAAGCCCCAGCATTTT,CASSPGTAKPQHF
NA,TRBJ2-7,NA,TRBV29-1,TGCAGCGTTGAAGAAAACGCCTACGAGCAGTACTTC,CSVEENAYEQYF
many,TRBJ2-3,TRBD2,TRBV20-1,TGCAGTGCTAGACGTCCAGCGGGAGGTTTAGATACGCAGTATTTT,CSARRPAGGLDTQYF
NA,TRBJ2-3,NA,TRBV27,TGTGCCAGCGGATTAATTTCAGATACGCAGTATTTT,CASGLISDTQYF
NA,TRBJ2-7,NA,TRBV28,TGTGCCAGCAAAACCCCGGGCTCCTACGAGCAGTACTTC,CASKTPGSYEQYF
NA,TRBJ1-2,TRBD1,TRBV20-1,TGCAGTGCTAGTGGGGACAGGGGAGGCTACACCTTC,CSASGDRGGYTF
NA,TRBJ2-7,NA,TRBV7-9,TGTGCCAGCAGCTCGCGTCCCGGGACAGGGACTAGGGAGCAGTACTTC,CASSSRPGTGTREQYF
few,TRBJ2-3,NA,TRBV5-5,TGTGCCAGCAAGAGGGGCAGGGGCTTCACAGATACGCAGTATTTT,CASKRGRGFTDTQYF
NA,TRBJ2-1,TRBD2,TRBV11-1,TGTGCCAGCAGCTTATCCCTAGCGGGAGGAGGTGAGCAGTTCTTC,CASSLSLAGGGEQFF
NA,TRBJ2-5,TRBD1,TRBV12-3/TRBV12-4,TGTGCCAGCAGTTTAGCGGGACAGAGCGCTTTTAGTTACTTC,CASSLAGQSAFSYF
NA,TRBJ2-3,NA,TRBV6-9,TGTGCCAGCAGTTATTCGGACCAGGGGAGCACAGATACGCAGTATTTT,CASSYSDQGSTDTQYF
few,TRBJ2-5,NA,TRBV6-1,TGTGCCAGCAGAGTCCAAGAGACCCAGTACTTC,CASRVQETQYF
few,TRBJ2-4,NA,TRBV29-1,TGCAGCGTAGAGACAGTAGCCAAAAACATTCAGTACTTC,CSVETVAKNIQYF
few,TRBJ2-3,TRBD2,TRBV5-6,TGTGCCAGCAGCTTGGCGATGCCGGGACTAGCGTCAGATACGCAGTATTTT,CASSLAMPGLASDTQYF
many,TRBJ2-7,NA,TRBV11-2,TGTGCCAGCAGCCCCGTGGGCTACAGTCGGGGTTCCCATACATGGGACGAGCAGTACTTC,CASSPVGYSRGSHTWDEQYF
many,TRBJ2-5,NA,TRBV24-1,TGTGCCACCAGTGACCCAGGGACCGGACACCTGTACTTC,CATSDPGTGHLYF
NA,TRBJ2-7,NA,TRBV15,TGTGCCACCAGCAGAGAGCTAGCGCCTGCTTACGAGCAGTACTTC,CATSRELAPAYEQYF
NA,TRBJ1-6,NA,TRBV27,TGTGCCAGCAGTCTCCAGGGTACCTATAATTCACCCCTCCACTTT,CASSLQGTYNSPLHF
NA,TRBJ1-2,TRBD1,TRBV7-2,TGTGCCAGCAGAGCGACAGGGGGAATTTCACGGGGCTACACCTTC,CASRATGGISRGYTF
many,TRBJ2-2,TRBD1,TRBV7-3,TGTGCCAGCAGCTCAAGGACAGGGGCCACCGGGGAGCTGTTTTTT,CASSSRTGATGELFF
NA,TRBJ2-2,TRBD1,TRBV2,TGTGCCACCGACCGGGACAGGGTGGTGGGGGAGCTGTTTTTT,CATDRDRVVGELFF
few,TRBJ2-7,TRBD1,TRBV15,TGTGCCACCAGCAGAACCCGGCAGGGGGTCTCCGAGCAGTACTTC,CATSRTRQGVSEQYF
few,TRBJ2-3,NA,TRBV9,TGTGCCAGCACCAGCGGCCTTCCAGATACGCAGTATTTT,CASTSGLPDTQYF
many,TRBJ2-5,NA,TRBV20-1,TGCAGTGCTCACTCCAGCGGGTGGGAAGAGACCCAGTACTTC,CSAHSSGWEETQYF